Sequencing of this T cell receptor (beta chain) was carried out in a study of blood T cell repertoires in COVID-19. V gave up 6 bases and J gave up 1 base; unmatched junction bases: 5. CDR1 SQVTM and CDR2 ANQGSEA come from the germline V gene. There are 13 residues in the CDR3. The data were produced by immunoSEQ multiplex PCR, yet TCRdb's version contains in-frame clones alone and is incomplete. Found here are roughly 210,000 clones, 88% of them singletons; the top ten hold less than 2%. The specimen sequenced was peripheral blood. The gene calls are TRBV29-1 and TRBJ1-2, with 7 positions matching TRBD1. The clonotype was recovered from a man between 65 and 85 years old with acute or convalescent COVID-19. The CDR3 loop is CSVDTGVNYGYTF. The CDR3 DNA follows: TGCAGCGTCGACACAGGGGTTAACTATGGCTACACCTTC.